This T cell receptor beta chain stems from a study of STAT3 mutations in large granular lymphocyte leukemia. The study's findings and limits: In T-cell large granular lymphocyte leukemia, about half of patients showed multiple immunodominant subclonotypes.

This clone rates as medium-sized. No antigen is known for it. Sequenced by immunoSEQ multiplex PCR; TCRdb stores in-frame clones only, minus some. Among roughly 29,000 clones listed, roughly 80% were seen once. Germline CDR1 reads SQVTM; CDR2 reads ANQGSEA. V dropped 6 bases and J dropped 7 bases, with 9 bases sitting between them. The CDR3 is 11 amino acids. V gene TRBV29-1 combines with J gene TRBJ2-2; D ambiguous. The sample taken for sequencing was peripheral blood mononuclear cells. This clonotype was obtained from a woman aged 45-65 years with T-cell large granular lymphocyte leukemia. Some clones in this sample may be carry-over from other donors' samples. CDR3 protein: CSVGLSGELFF. For the CDR3, the DNA is TGCAGCGTAGGTCTGAGCGGGGAGCTGTTTTTT.